These 18 T cell receptor beta chains originate from one sample sequenced in a study of blood T cell repertoires in COVID-19. Sequencing was performed with immunoSEQ multiplex PCR; in TCRdb, only in-frame clones are kept and a portion is missing. The sample consists of roughly 300,000 clones, 80% to 90% of them appearing once. The sequenced sample consisted of PBMCs or T cells enriched from blood (not recorded which). These receptors all stem from a man younger than 45 who had recovered from COVID-19.

Only a few counts were recorded for this clone. The V call is TRBV6-4, the J call TRBJ1-1; tentative D call: TRBD1 (5 bases). V was pared by 6 bases and J by 0 bases, with 20 bases between. The CDR3 contains 17 residues. Germline CDR1 and CDR2: MRHNA and SNTAGT. CDR3 region: CASRQETGGKMNTEAFF. In DNA, the CDR3 is TGTGCCAGCAGGCAAGAAACGGGGGGGAAAATGAACACTGAAGCTTTCTTT.

This clone was observed a single time. V usage is TRBV18 and J usage is TRBJ2-3; 8 bases line up with TRBD2. The CDR3 is made up of 14 amino acids. Germline CDR1 is KGHSH and CDR2 is LQKENI. Trimming took 2 bases from V and 4 from J; bases not matched to a gene: 2. The chain's CDR3 is CASSPSGSPDTQYF. Here the CDR3 DNA reads TGTGCCAGCTCACCAAGCGGGAGTCCAGATACGCAGTATTTT.

This clone occurred a few times. This CDR3 is CASTGTLNSPLHF. As DNA, the CDR3 is TGTGCCAGCACCGGGACACTTAATTCACCCCTCCACTTT. The chain recombines TRBV2 with TRBJ1-6; TRBD1 is a possible D gene (6 bases). The ends were cut back, 7 bases at V and 6 bases at J, with 10 bases in the middle. The CDR3 totals 13 residues. Per the germline V gene, CDR1 is SNHLY and CDR2 is FYNNEI.

V usage is TRBV18 and J usage is TRBJ2-7, with D possibly TRBD2 on 6 matching bases. V lost 3 bases, J lost 4 bases, and 13 bases lay in between. Germline lookup yields CDR1 KGHSH and CDR2 LQKENI. CDR3 length: 14 residues. CDR3 sequence: CASSPAHGGYEQYF. CDR3 nucleotide sequence: TGTGCCAGCTCACCGGCTCACGGGGGTTACGAGCAGTACTTC.

This chain uses TRBV7-8 with TRBJ1-5; possibly TRBD1 for D (5 bases). Per the germline V gene, CDR1 is SGHVS and CDR2 is FQNEAQ. The germline V and J ends were trimmed by 5 bases and 10 bases, with 12 bases remaining between them. This CDR3 region has 12 residues. CDR3 sequence: CASSRQGGPQHF. The CDR3 DNA is TGTGCCAGCAGCCGGCAGGGTGGCCCCCAGCATTTT.

The chain has TRBV29-1 and TRBJ2-1; the match to TRBD2 covers 11 bases. CDR1 and CDR2 (germline): SQVTM, ANQGSEA. Unmatched junction bases numbered 12, after V lost 2 bases and J lost 9 bases. The CDR3 covers 16 residues. The CDR3 DNA reads as TGCAGCGTTGAAAAAACTAGCGGGAGTCTCATCGGTGAGCAGTTCTTC. Its translation is CSVEKTSGSLIGEQFF.

The genes are TRBV21-1 and TRBJ1-2; the table's TRBD1 call for D was not verified on the DNA. TRBV21-1 is designated a pseudogene. CDR3 size: 15 residues. CDR3 nucleotides: TGTGCCAGCAGCGCCTTACAGGAGTCTAACTATGGCTACACCTTC. Translated: CASSALQESNYGYTF.

This clone was seen only once. The V gene is TRBV7-2, the J gene TRBJ2-7; TRBD2 matches 7 bases. J gave up 5 bases and V 0 bases, and 1 base lay outside the gene matches. The CDR3 extends over 13 amino acids. Germline CDR1 and CDR2: SGHTA and FQGNSA. As DNA, the CDR3 is TGTGCCAGCAGCTTAGCCCGGGAGGACGAGCAGTACTTC. It yields the protein CASSLAREDEQYF.

The rearrangement uses TRBV5-4 and TRBJ2-7; the match to TRBD1 covers 10 bases. V lost 5 bases, J lost 3 bases, and 11 bases stayed unmatched. The CDR3 has 16 amino acids. The germline V gene has CDR1 SGHNT and CDR2 YYREEE (reference sequence). The CDR3 loop is CASSLTGTGAHYEQYF. The CDR3 DNA is TGTGCCAGCAGTCTCACCGGGACAGGGGCGCACTACGAGCAGTACTTC. Based on the CDR3 plus reference TRBV5-4 and TRBJ2-7, the full variable domain is ETGVTQSPTHLIKTRGQQVTLRCSSQSGHNTVSWYQQALGQGPQFIFQYYREEENGRGNFPPRFSGLQFPNYSSELNVNALELDDSALYLCASSLTGTGAHYEQYFGPGTRLTVT.

This chain uses TRBV2 with TRBJ1-5; TRBD1 aligns across 10 bases. The V and J ends lost 6 bases and 0 bases, in that order; junction bases with no gene match: 2. Germline loops: CDR1 SNHLY, CDR2 FYNNEI. The CDR3 loop spans 15 amino acids. The CDR3 DNA reads as TGTGCCAGCAGCCGGGACAGGGGTAGCAATCAGCCCCAGCATTTT. This encodes CASSRDRGSNQPQHF.

The rearrangement uses TRBV2 and TRBJ1-6; 8 bases are shared with TRBD1. CDR1 SNHLY and CDR2 FYNNEI come from the germline V gene. The ends lost 6 bases at V and 8 bases at J; junction bases unmatched: 6. This CDR3 has 14 residues. As DNA, the CDR3 is TGTGCCAGCAGCGACAGGGGACGGGATTCACCCCTCCACTTT. Amino acid sequence: CASSDRGRDSPLHF.

The V call is TRBV27, the J call TRBJ2-1; 8 nucleotides agree with TRBD2. The CDR3 spans 15 residues. Germline V gene lookup returns CDR1 MNHEY and CDR2 SMNVEV (reference sequence). The V and J ends lost 4 bases and 0 bases, in that order; junction bases with no gene match: 2. CDR3 protein: CASSWGTSSYNEQFF. CDR3 sequence (DNA): TGTGCCAGCAGTTGGGGGACTAGCTCCTACAATGAGCAGTTCTTC.

The rearrangement links TRBV7-9 to TRBJ2-7; 7 bases line up with TRBD1. The CDR3 is 17 amino acids. J lost 1 base, V lost 4 bases, and 13 bases had no gene match. Germline values: CDR1 SEHNR, CDR2 FQNEAQ (reference sequence). The CDR3 coding sequence is TGTGCCAGCAGCTCCGGACAGGTTCAGGTCGTATCCTACGAGCAGTACTTC. Protein product: CASSSGQVQVVSYEQYF.

Remarks on this clone: The same CDR3 can be traced to other DNA sequences in this sample. The rearrangement links TRBV5-1 to TRBJ2-2; 9 nucleotides match TRBD1. The V segment lost 2 bases and the J segment 0 bases; nucleotides outside the gene matches: 2. The CDR3 extends over 16 amino acids. Germline CDR1 and CDR2: SGHRS and YFSETQ. CDR3 region: CASSFRDRANTGELFF. The CDR3 bases are TGCGCCAGCAGCTTCAGGGACAGGGCGAACACCGGGGAGCTGTTTTTT. Full variable domain (missing parts from reference TRBV5-1 and TRBJ2-2): KAGVTQTPRYLIKTRGQQVTLSCSPISGHRSVSWYQQTPGQGLQFLFEYFSETQRNKGNFPGRFSGRQFSNSRSEMNVSTLELGDSALYLCASSFRDRANTGELFFGEGSRLTVL.

This clone was detected once. V is TRBV5-1 and J is TRBJ2-7, with TRBD2 as a possible D gene (6 bases). There are 16 residues in the CDR3. V shed 0 bases and J shed 0 bases, with 13 bases lying between them. From germline, CDR1 is SGHRS and CDR2 YFSETQ. The CDR3 DNA is TGCGCCAGCAGCTTGGGCCTTAGCGGAGCCTCCTACGAGCAGTACTTC. This translates into CASSLGLSGASYEQYF.

J is TRBJ1-4 and V is TRBV14, with D uncertain. Trimming removed 1 base from V and 8 bases from J, with 14 bases in between. The germline CDR1 and CDR2 sequences are SGHDN and FVKESK. The CDR3 spans 15 residues. The CDR3 region has the DNA TGTGCCAGCAGCCAAGGCTACGGGATCAACGAAAAACTGTTTTTT. This sequence encodes CASSQGYGINEKLFF.

The chain recombines TRBV6-5 with TRBJ1-4, with 10 bases fitting TRBD1. CDR3 length equals 15 residues. Trimming cost V 6 bases and J 8 bases; bases outside gene matches: 9. Germline-derived CDR1 and CDR2 are MNHEY and SVGAGI. The CDR3 loop reads CASRSADRGREKLFF. CDR3 DNA: TGTGCCAGCAGATCCGCAGACAGGGGGCGGGAAAAACTGTTTTTT.

The genes are TRBV5-1 and TRBJ1-1, with TRBD1 identical over 7 bases. V lost 5 bases and J lost 3; bases outside the gene matches: 10. The CDR3 is made up of 15 amino acids. Germline V gene sequence: CDR1 SGHRS, CDR2 YFSETQ. In DNA form, the CDR3 reads TGCGCCAGCAGGCCTCACAGGGGAGTAGACACTGAAGCTTTCTTT. Translating gives CASRPHRGVDTEAFF.